Each of the 13 T cell receptor beta chains below was sequenced from the same sample in a study of immune cell composition in non-small cell lung cancer. Data came from immunoSEQ multiplex PCR; TCRdb stores just in-frame clones and leaves some out. The table includes more than 14,000 clones, 55% to 75% detected once. The sequenced sample was lung tumor tissue. These receptors all come from a human donor with non-small cell lung cancer.

CDR3 sequence: CASSVKGANEKLFF. CDR3 nucleotide sequence: TGTGCCAGCAGCGTGAAAGGGGCTAATGAAAAACTGTTTTTT. This chain connects TRBV9 to TRBJ1-4; a weak D match, TRBD1 (5 bases). Germline V gene data show CDR1 as SGDLS and CDR2 as YYNGEE. V shed 2 bases and J shed 3 bases, with 8 bases lying between them. The CDR3 extends over 14 amino acids.

V and J are TRBV7-9 and TRBJ1-5; 8 bases are a match to TRBD1. Germline values: CDR1 SEHNR, CDR2 FQNEAQ (reference sequence). The CDR3 loop spans 15 amino acids. Trimming took 0 bases from V and 4 from J; bases not matched to a gene: 2. CDR3 sequence reads: CASSLAQGENQPQHF. The CDR3, as DNA: TGTGCCAGCAGCTTAGCACAGGGGGAGAATCAGCCCCAGCATTTT.

The J gene is TRBJ1-1, the V gene TRBV19, with D possibly matching TRBD1 (6 bases). The CDR3 covers 18 residues. V was trimmed by 3 bases and J by 2 bases, leaving 22 bases between them. CDR1 and CDR2 from the germline V gene are LNHDA and SQIVND (reference sequence). In DNA, the CDR3 is TGTGCCAGTAGTATGTATCTAGAGGGGGAGCCCATTAACACTGAAGCTTTCTTT. Encoded protein: CASSMYLEGEPINTEAFF.

The chain carries TRBV18 and TRBJ2-2; TRBD2 aligns across 8 bases. Trimming removed 3 bases from V and 5 bases from J; junction bases left unmatched: 11. From germline, CDR1 is KGHSH and CDR2 LQKENI. The CDR3 covers 17 residues. The CDR3 nucleotides are TGTGCCAGCTCACCGCTTAGCGGGGCCCCGGGGACCGGGGAGCTGTTTTTT. Its translation: CASSPLSGAPGTGELFF.

The V and J genes are TRBV5-1 and TRBJ1-3; 8 bases are a match to TRBD1. The length of the CDR3 is 14 residues. V gave up 4 bases and J gave up 0 bases; unmatched junction bases: 0. Germline CDR1 is SGHRS and CDR2 is YFSETQ. The CDR3 sequence is CASSGQGSGNTIYF. In DNA, the CDR3 is TGCGCCAGCAGCGGACAGGGCTCTGGAAACACCATATATTTT.

This chain connects TRBV5-1 to TRBJ1-1; D is undetermined. The V end was cut by 0 bases, the J end by 3 bases, with 15 bases between. The CDR3 sequence is 16 residues long. Germline-derived CDR1 and CDR2 are SGHRS and YFSETQ. The CDR3 DNA is TGCGCCAGCAGCTTGGGTTTCGCGGTACGGGACACTGAAGCTTTCTTT. Its translation is CASSLGFAVRDTEAFF.

This clone was recorded a few times. The V call is TRBV11-2, the J call TRBJ1-5; 7 nucleotides agree with TRBD1. CDR3 length equals 15 residues. V was pared by 1 base and J by 4 bases, with 4 bases of the junction left unmatched. Germline V gene data show CDR1 as SGHAT and CDR2 as FQNNGV. CDR3 protein: CASSLVAGGNQPQHF. Written as DNA, the CDR3 is TGTGCCAGCAGCTTAGTGGCAGGGGGTAATCAGCCCCAGCATTTT.

The V call is TRBV7-3, the J call TRBJ2-2; 7 bases are shared with TRBD1. The V gene's germline CDR1 is SGHTA and CDR2 FQGTGA. V was clipped by 0 bases and J by 5 bases; unmatched bases: 3. The CDR3 is 15 residues long. The CDR3 protein is CASSLTGQPTGELFF. CDR3 sequence (DNA): TGTGCCAGCAGCTTAACGGGACAGCCAACCGGGGAGCTGTTTTTT. Together with reference TRBV7-3 and TRBJ2-2, the CDR3 gives the full variable domain: GAGVSQTPSNKVTEKGKYVELRCDPISGHTALYWYRQSLGQGPEFLIYFQGTGAADDSGLPNDRFFAVRPEGSVSTLKIQRTERGDSAVYLCASSLTGQPTGELFFGEGSRLTVL.

The V and J genes are TRBV25-1 and TRBJ2-3, with D perhaps TRBD2 (6 bases). Germline V gives CDR1 MGHDK, CDR2 SYGVNS. The CDR3 spans 14 residues. The DNA of the CDR3 is TGTGCTCTTTTAGGCGGGGCCAGGACAGATACGCAGTATTTT. Translation gives CALLGGARTDTQYF.

V is TRBV10-3 and J is TRBJ1-1; D is possibly TRBD1 (6 bases). CDR1 ENHRY and CDR2 SYGVKD come from the germline V gene. The CDR3 extends over 14 amino acids. Trimming left V 2 bases short and J 2 bases short, with 9 bases between. The CDR3 spells CAISERQVNTEAFF. The CDR3 bases are TGTGCCATCAGTGAGCGACAGGTAAACACTGAAGCTTTCTTT.

The sample holds one count of this clone. The V and J genes are TRBV2 and TRBJ1-3; 7 bases agree with TRBD1. The germline gives CDR1 SNHLY, CDR2 FYNNEI. CDR3 length: 13 residues. V dropped 4 bases and J dropped 4; count of bases not matched to a gene: 1. CDR3 DNA: TGTGCCAGCAGTGTGGACAGGGGAAACACCATATATTTT. Translation: CASSVDRGNTIYF.

The chain has TRBV19 and TRBJ2-7; 8 bases align to TRBD1. Germline trimming cut 3 bases from V and 3 bases from J; bases unmatched to any gene: 7. Germline loops: CDR1 LNHDA, CDR2 SQIVND (reference sequence). The CDR3 sequence is 15 residues long. The CDR3 DNA is TGTGCCAGTAGTATCGCCACAGGGGGGAGCTACGAGCAGTACTTC. Protein sequence: CASSIATGGSYEQYF.

As concerns this clone: The sample holds other DNA sequences that translate to the same CDR3. This chain uses TRBV4-3 with TRBJ2-7; tentatively, D is TRBD2 (5 bases). V lost 1 base to trimming and J lost 0 bases, with 7 bases between them. The CDR3 totals 14 residues. Germline assignment: CDR1 LGHNA and CDR2 YSLEER. CDR3 nucleotides: TGCGCCAGCAGCCAAGGTGGGAGCTCCTACGAGCAGTACTTC. Translating it yields CASSQGGSSYEQYF.